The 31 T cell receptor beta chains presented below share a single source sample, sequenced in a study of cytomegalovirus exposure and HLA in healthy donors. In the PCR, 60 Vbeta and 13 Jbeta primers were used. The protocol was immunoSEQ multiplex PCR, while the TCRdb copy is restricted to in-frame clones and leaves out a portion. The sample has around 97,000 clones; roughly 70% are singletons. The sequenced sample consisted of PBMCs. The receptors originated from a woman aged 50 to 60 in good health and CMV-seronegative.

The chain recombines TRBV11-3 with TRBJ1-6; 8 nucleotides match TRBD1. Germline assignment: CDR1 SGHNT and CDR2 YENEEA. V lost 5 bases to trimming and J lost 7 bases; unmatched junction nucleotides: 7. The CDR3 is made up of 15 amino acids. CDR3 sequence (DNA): TGTGCCAGCAGCAGCAGGGGGACAGGAAATTCACCCCTCCACTTT. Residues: CASSSRGTGNSPLHF.

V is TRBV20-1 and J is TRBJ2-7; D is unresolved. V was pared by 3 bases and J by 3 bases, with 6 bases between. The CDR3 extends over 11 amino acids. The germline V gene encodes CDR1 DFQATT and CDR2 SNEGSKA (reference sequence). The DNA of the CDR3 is TGCAGTGCTAGCAAAAACTACGAGCAGTACTTC. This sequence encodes CSASKNYEQYF.

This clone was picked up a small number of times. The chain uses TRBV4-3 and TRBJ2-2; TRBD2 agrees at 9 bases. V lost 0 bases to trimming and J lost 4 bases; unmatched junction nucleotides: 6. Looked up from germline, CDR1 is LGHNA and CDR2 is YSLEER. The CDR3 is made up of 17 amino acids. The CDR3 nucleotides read TGCGCCAGCAGCCAAGAATTAGCGGGAGTGATCACCGGGGAGCTGTTTTTT. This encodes CASSQELAGVITGELFF.

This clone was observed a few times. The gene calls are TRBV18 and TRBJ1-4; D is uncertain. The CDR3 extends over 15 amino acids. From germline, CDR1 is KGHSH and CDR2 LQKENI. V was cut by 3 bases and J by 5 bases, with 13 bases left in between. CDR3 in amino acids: CASSPREGNNEKLFF. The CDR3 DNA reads TGTGCCAGCTCACCGAGGGAAGGGAACAATGAAAAACTGTTTTTT.

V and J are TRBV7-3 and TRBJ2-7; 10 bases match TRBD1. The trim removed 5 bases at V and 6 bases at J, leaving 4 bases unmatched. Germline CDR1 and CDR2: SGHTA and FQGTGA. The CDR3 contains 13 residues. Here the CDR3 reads CASSRGQGGEQYF. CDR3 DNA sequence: TGTGCCAGCAGCCGAGGACAGGGGGGCGAGCAGTACTTC. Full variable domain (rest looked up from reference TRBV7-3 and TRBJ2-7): GAGVSQTPSNKVTEKGKYVELRCDPISGHTALYWYRQSLGQGPEFLIYFQGTGAADDSGLPNDRFFAVRPEGSVSTLKIQRTERGDSAVYLCASSRGQGGEQYFGPGTRLTVT.

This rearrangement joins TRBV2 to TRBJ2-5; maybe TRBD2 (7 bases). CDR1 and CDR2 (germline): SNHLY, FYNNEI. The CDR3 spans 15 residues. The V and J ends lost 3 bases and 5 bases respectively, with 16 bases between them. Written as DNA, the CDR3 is TGTGCCAGCAGTGATTCTGGGGGGGCCGCGGAGACCCAGTACTTC. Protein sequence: CASSDSGGAAETQYF.

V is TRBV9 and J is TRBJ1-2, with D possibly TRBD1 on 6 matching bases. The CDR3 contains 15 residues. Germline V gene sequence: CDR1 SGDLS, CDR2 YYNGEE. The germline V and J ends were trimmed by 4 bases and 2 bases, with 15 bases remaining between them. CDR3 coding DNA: TGTGCCAGCAGCCCTACGACAGGAGACAACTATGGCTACACCTTC. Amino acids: CASSPTTGDNYGYTF.

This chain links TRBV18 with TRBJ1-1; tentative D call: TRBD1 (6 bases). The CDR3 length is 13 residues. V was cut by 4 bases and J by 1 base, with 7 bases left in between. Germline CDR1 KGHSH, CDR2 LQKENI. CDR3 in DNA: TGTGCCAGCTCACAACAGGGGAACACTGAAGCTTTCTTT. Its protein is CASSQQGNTEAFF.

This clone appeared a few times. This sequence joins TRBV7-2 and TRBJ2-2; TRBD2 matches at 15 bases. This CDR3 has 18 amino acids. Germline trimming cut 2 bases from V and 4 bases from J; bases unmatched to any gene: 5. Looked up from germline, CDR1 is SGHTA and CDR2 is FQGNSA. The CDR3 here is CASSLRGLAGGGTGELFF. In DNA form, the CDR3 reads TGTGCCAGCAGCTTAAGGGGACTAGCGGGAGGAGGCACCGGGGAGCTGTTTTTT.

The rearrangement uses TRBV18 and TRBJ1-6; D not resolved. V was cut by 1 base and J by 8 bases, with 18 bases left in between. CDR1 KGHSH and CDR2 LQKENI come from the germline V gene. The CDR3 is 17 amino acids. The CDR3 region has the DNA TGTGCCAGCTCACCACGTCTCATTTCGGGAACCGATTCACCCCTCCACTTT. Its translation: CASSPRLISGTDSPLHF.

CDR3 loop: CASSLENLPVYTF. CDR3 bases: TGTGCCAGCAGCTTGGAAAATTTACCGGTCTACACCTTC. The chain joins TRBV5-4 to TRBJ1-2; D not certain. The CDR3 loop spans 13 amino acids. The V and J ends lost 0 bases and 10 bases respectively, with 13 bases between them. The germline V gene has CDR1 SGHNT and CDR2 YYREEE (reference sequence).

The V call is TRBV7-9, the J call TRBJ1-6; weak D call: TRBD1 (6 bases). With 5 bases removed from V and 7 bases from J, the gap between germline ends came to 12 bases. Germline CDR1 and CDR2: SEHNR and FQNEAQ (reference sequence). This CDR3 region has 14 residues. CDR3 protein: CASSPPGENSPLHF. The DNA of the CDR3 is TGTGCCAGCAGCCCGCCAGGGGAGAATTCACCCCTCCACTTT.

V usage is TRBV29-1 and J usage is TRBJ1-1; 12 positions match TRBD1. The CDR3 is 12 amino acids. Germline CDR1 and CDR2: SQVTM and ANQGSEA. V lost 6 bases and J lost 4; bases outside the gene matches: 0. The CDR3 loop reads CSVGQGATEAFF. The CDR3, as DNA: TGCAGCGTGGGACAGGGGGCCACTGAAGCTTTCTTT.

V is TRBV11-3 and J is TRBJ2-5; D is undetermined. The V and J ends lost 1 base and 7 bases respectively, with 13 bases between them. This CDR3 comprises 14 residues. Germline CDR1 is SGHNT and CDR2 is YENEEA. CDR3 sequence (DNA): TGTGCCAGCAGCTTAGGGTTCGAGACGGGGACCCAGTACTTC. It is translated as CASSLGFETGTQYF.

The CDR3 DNA reads as TGTGCCAGTACCCATCAGAATAGCATCGAGCAGTTCTTC. Translation gives CASTHQNSIEQFF. The chain couples TRBV19 to TRBJ2-1; no definite D call. V gave up 7 bases and J gave up 10 bases, with 17 bases separating them. The CDR3 is 13 residues long. CDR1 is LNHDA, CDR2 SQIVND, per germline (reference sequence).

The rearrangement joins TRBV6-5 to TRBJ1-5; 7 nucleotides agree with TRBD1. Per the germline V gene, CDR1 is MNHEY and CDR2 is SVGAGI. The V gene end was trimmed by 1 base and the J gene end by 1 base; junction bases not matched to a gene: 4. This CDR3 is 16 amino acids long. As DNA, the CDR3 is TGTGCCAGCAGTTACTTACCGACAGGGAGCAATCAGCCCCAGCATTTT. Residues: CASSYLPTGSNQPQHF.

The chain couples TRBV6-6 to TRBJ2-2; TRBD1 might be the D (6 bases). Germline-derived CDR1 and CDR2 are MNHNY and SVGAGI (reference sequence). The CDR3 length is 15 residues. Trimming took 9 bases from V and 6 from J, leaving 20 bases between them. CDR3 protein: CASYYSTGLSGELFF. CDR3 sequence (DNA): TGTGCCAGTTATTATAGTACAGGGCTCTCCGGGGAGCTGTTTTTT.

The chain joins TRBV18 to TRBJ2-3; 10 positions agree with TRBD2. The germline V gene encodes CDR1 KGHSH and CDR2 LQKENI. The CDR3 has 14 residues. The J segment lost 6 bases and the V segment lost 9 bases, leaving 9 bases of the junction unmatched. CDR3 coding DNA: TGTGCCAGTGAACTAGCGGGATTAGGGGATACGCAGTATTTT. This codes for CASELAGLGDTQYF.

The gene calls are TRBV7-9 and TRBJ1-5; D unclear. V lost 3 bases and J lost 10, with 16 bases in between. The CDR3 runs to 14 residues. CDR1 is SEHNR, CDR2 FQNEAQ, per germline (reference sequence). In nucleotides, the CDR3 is TGTGCCAGCAGCTTTGAGTACAGTTCTAACCCCCAGCATTTT. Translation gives CASSFEYSSNPQHF.

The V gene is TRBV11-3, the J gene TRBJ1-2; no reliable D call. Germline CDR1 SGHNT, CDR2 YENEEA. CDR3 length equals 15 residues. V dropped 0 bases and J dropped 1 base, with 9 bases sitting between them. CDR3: CASSLDGKRNYGYTF. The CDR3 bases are TGTGCCAGCAGCTTAGATGGCAAACGTAACTATGGCTACACCTTC. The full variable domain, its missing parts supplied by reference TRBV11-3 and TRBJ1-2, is EAGVVQSPRYKIIEKKQPVAFWCNPISGHNTLYWYLQNLGQGPELLIRYENEEAVDDSQLPKDRFSAERLKGVDSTLKIQPAELGDSAVYLCASSLDGKRNYGYTFGSGTRLTVV.

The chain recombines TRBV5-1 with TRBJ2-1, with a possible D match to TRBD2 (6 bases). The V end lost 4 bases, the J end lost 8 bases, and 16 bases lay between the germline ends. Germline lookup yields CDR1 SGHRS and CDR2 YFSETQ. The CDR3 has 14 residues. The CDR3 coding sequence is TGCGCCAGCAGCACAACACCGGGGGTCGATGAGCAGTTCTTC. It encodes CASSTTPGVDEQFF. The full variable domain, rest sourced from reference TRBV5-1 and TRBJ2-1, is KAGVTQTPRYLIKTRGQQVTLSCSPISGHRSVSWYQQTPGQGLQFLFEYFSETQRNKGNFPGRFSGRQFSNSRSEMNVSTLELGDSALYLCASSTTPGVDEQFFGPGTRLTVL.

Here the CDR3 reads CASSSGQGDTEAFF. The CDR3 DNA reads as TGCGCCAGCAGCAGCGGACAGGGGGACACTGAAGCTTTCTTT. The rearrangement joins TRBV5-1 to TRBJ1-1; 10 bases match TRBD1. V was pared by 4 bases and J by 3 bases, with 3 bases of the junction left unmatched. This CDR3 comprises 14 residues. Germline assignment: CDR1 SGHRS and CDR2 YFSETQ. Looking up the rest from reference TRBV5-1 and TRBJ1-1 gives the full variable domain: KAGVTQTPRYLIKTRGQQVTLSCSPISGHRSVSWYQQTPGQGLQFLFEYFSETQRNKGNFPGRFSGRQFSNSRSEMNVSTLELGDSALYLCASSSGQGDTEAFFGQGTRLTVV.

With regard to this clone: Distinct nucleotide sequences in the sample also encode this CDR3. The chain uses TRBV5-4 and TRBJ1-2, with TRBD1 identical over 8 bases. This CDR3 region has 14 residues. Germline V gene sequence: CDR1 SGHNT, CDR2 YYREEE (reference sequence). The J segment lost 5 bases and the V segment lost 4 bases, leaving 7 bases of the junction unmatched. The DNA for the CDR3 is TGTGCCAGCAGCAGCCAGGGGGCGGGATATGGCTACACCTTC. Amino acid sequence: CASSSQGAGYGYTF.

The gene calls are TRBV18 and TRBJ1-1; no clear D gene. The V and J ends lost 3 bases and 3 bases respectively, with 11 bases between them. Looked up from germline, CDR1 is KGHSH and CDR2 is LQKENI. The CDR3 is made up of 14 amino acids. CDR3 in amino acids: CASSPPPADTEAFF. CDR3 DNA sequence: TGTGCCAGCTCACCCCCCCCGGCGGACACTGAAGCTTTCTTT.

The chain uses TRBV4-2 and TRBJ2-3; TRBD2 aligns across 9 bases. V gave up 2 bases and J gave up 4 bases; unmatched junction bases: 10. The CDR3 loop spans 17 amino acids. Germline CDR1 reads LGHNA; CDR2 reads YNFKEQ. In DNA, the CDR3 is TGTGCCAGCAGCCAAACCGGCGGGGGGGCCTTCCCAGATACGCAGTATTTT. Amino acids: CASSQTGGGAFPDTQYF.

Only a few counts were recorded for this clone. CDR3 nucleotides: TGTGCCAGCAGCATCACGGGACAGGCCTACGAGCAGTACTTC. Its translation: CASSITGQAYEQYF. The chain links TRBV7-2 to TRBJ2-7; 8 bases align to TRBD1. CDR3 size: 14 residues. Germline-derived CDR1 and CDR2 are SGHTA and FQGNSA. The J segment lost 2 bases and the V segment lost 5 bases, leaving 5 bases of the junction unmatched.

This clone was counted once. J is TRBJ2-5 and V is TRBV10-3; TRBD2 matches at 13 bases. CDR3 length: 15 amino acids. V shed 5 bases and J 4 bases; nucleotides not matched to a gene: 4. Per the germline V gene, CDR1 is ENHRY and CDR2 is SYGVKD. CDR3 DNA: TGTGCCATCAGTACCGGGACTAGCGGGGTAGAGACCCAGTACTTC. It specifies CAISTGTSGVETQYF.

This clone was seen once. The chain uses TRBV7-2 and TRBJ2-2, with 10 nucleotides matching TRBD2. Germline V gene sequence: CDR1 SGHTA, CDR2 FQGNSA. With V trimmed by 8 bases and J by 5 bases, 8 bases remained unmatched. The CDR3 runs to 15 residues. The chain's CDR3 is CASGVAGGRTGELFF. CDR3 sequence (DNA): TGTGCCAGCGGGGTAGCGGGAGGTAGGACCGGGGAGCTGTTTTTT. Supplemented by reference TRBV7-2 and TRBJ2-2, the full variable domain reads GAGVSQSPSNKVTEKGKDVELRCDPISGHTALYWYRQSLGQGLEFLIYFQGNSAPDKSGLPSDRFSAERTGGSVSTLTIQRTQQEDSAVYLCASGVAGGRTGELFFGEGSRLTVL.

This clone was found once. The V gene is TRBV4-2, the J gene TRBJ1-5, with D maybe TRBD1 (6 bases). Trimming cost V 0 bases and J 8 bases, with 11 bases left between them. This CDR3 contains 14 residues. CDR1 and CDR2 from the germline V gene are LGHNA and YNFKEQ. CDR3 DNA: TGTGCCAGCAGCCAAGACAGGGGTCTTGAGCCCCAGCATTTT. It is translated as CASSQDRGLEPQHF.

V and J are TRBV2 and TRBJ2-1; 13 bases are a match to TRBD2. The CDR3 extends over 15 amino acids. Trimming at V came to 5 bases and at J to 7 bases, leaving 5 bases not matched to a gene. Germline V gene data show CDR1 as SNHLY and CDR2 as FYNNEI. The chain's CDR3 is CASSPQGLAGNEQFF. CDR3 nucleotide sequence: TGTGCCAGCAGTCCACAGGGACTAGCGGGGAATGAGCAGTTCTTC.

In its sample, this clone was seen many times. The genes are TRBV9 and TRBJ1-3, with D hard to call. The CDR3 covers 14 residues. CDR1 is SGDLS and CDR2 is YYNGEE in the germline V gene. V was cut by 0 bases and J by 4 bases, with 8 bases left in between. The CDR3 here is CASSVAYRGNTIYF. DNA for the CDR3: TGTGCCAGCAGCGTAGCCTACCGGGGAAACACCATATATTTT.